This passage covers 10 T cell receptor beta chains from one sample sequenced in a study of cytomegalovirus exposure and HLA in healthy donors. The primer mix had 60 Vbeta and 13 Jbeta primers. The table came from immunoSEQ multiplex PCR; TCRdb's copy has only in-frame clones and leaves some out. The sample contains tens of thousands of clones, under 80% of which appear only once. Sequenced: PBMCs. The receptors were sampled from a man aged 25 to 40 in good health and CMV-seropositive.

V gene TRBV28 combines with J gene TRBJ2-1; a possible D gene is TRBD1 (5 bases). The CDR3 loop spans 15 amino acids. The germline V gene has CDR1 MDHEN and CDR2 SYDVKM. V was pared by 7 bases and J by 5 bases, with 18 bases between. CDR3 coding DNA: TGTGCCAGCACCCCCGCTGGGGCCCGAAACAATGAGCAGTTCTTC. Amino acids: CASTPAGARNNEQFF.

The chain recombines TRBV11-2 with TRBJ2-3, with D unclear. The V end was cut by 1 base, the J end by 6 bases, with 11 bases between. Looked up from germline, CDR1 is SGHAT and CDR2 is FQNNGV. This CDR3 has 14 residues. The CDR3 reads CASSLGSWVDTQYF. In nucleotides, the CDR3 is TGTGCCAGCAGCTTAGGTAGCTGGGTTGATACGCAGTATTTT.

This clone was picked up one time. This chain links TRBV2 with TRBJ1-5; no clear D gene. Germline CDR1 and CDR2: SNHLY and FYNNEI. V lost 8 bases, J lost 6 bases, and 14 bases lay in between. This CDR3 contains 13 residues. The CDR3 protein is CASHERGLQPQHF. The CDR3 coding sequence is TGTGCCAGCCACGAAAGAGGGCTTCAGCCCCAGCATTTT.

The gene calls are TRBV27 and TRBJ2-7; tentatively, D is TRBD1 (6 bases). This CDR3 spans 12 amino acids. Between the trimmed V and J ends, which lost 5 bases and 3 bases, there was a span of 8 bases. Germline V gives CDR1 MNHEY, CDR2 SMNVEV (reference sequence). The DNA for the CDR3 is TGTGCCAGCAGTGCACAGGGCTACGAGCAGTACTTC. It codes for CASSAQGYEQYF.

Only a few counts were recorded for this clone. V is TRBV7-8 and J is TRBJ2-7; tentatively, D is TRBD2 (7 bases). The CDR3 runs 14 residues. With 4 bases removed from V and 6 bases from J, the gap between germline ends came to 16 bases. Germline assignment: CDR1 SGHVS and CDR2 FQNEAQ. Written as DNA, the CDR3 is TGTGCCAGCAGCTCGGCGGGGGACATTCGCGAGCAGTACTTC. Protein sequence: CASSSAGDIREQYF.

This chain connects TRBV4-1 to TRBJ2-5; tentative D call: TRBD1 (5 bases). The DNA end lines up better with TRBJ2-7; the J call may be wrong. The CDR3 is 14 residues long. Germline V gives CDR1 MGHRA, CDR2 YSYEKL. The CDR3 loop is CASSQVVTVYEQYF. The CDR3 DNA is TGCGCCAGCAGCCAAGTAGTGACAGTCTACGAGCAGTACTTC.

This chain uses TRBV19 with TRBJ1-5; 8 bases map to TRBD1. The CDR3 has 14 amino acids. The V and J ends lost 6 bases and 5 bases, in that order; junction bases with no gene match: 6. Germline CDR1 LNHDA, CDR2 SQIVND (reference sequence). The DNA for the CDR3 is TGTGCCAGTAGCGGACAGGGTTTGGATCAGCCCCAGCATTTT. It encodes CASSGQGLDQPQHF.

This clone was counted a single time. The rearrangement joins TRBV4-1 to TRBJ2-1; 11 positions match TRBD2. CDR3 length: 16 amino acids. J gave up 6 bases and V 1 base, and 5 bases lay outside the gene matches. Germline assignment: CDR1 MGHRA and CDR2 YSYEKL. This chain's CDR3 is CASSQGFSGGVNEQFF. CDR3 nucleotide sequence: TGCGCCAGCAGCCAAGGGTTTAGCGGGGGGGTCAATGAGCAGTTCTTC.

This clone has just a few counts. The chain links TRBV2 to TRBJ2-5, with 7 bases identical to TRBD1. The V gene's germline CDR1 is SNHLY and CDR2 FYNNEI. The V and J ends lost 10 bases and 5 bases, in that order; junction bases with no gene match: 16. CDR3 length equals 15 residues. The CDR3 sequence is CATLRLTGLWETQYF. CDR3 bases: TGTGCCACCTTGAGATTGACAGGGTTATGGGAGACCCAGTACTTC.

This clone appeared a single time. The CDR3 nucleotides read TGTGCCAGCAGTTTTACAGGGGGCTCCTATAATTCACCCCTCCACTTT. Translation: CASSFTGGSYNSPLHF. The J gene is TRBJ1-6, the V gene TRBV2, with 8 bases aligning to TRBD1. This CDR3 has 16 amino acids. The V gene end was trimmed by 5 bases and the J gene end by 0 bases; junction bases not matched to a gene: 3. Germline assignment: CDR1 SNHLY and CDR2 FYNNEI.